Below, 22 T cell receptor beta chains from the same sample are listed, as sequenced in a study of blood T cell repertoires in COVID-19. The protocol was immunoSEQ multiplex PCR, while the TCRdb copy is restricted to in-frame clones and leaves out a portion. The sample carries more than 45,000 clones, approximately 87% recorded once. The specimen was peripheral blood. These receptors originate from a man aged 40-50 years with active COVID-19.

The chain has TRBV27 and TRBJ2-7, with 8 bases that match TRBD2. The CDR3 runs 15 residues. V dropped 4 bases and J dropped 2; count of bases not matched to a gene: 7. The germline gives CDR1 MNHEY, CDR2 SMNVEV (reference sequence). The CDR3 is CASSSLTAGAYEQYF. The CDR3 region has the DNA TGTGCCAGCAGTTCATTAACAGCGGGAGCCTACGAGCAGTACTTC.

The rearrangement joins TRBV9 to TRBJ2-7; D is undetermined. The CDR3 is 13 amino acids. Germline V gene sequence: CDR1 SGDLS, CDR2 YYNGEE. V lost 6 bases, J lost 2 bases, and 12 bases lay in between. Here the CDR3 reads CASIPRTAYEQYF. The CDR3 bases are TGTGCCAGCATCCCTCGAACAGCCTACGAGCAGTACTTC.

V is TRBV6-6 and J is TRBJ1-1, with TRBD1 matching over 9 bases. This CDR3 region has 14 residues. From germline, CDR1 is MNHNY and CDR2 SVGAGI (reference sequence). V dropped 5 bases and J dropped 4; count of bases not matched to a gene: 5. CDR3 sequence: CASSGDRAFTEAFF. The CDR3 DNA reads TGTGCCAGCAGTGGGGACAGGGCGTTCACTGAAGCTTTCTTT.

The V and J genes are TRBV29-1 and TRBJ2-6; 8 bases fit TRBD1. CDR3 length: 15 residues. From germline, CDR1 is SQVTM and CDR2 ANQGSEA. Trimming removed 3 bases from V and 2 bases from J; junction bases left unmatched: 3. CDR3 in amino acids: CSVEARGPGANVLTF. The CDR3 coding sequence is TGCAGCGTTGAGGCCAGGGGGCCTGGGGCCAACGTCCTGACTTTC.

This chain links TRBV28 with TRBJ1-4; 8 nucleotides agree with TRBD1. Per germline, CDR1 MDHEN and CDR2 SYDVKM. The CDR3 is made up of 13 amino acids. The trim removed 8 bases at V and 6 bases at J, leaving 5 bases unmatched. Here the CDR3 DNA reads TGTGCCAGCGAACAGGGGGGAGATGAAAAACTGTTTTTT. Amino acids: CASEQGGDEKLFF.

This clone appeared once. The chain employs TRBV2 and TRBJ2-7; no reliable D call. CDR1 and CDR2 from the germline V gene are SNHLY and FYNNEI. The CDR3 covers 12 residues. Trimming removed 6 bases from V and 4 bases from J, with 10 bases in between. The CDR3, as DNA: TGTGCCAGCAGGAGCCGAGGATACGAGCAGTACTTC. This translates into CASRSRGYEQYF.

This clone was counted once. The chain couples TRBV2 to TRBJ2-7; 8 bases align to TRBD1. Germline-derived CDR1 and CDR2 are SNHLY and FYNNEI. J was trimmed by 3 bases and V by 2 bases; bases with no gene match: 6. The CDR3 has 15 amino acids. CDR3 residues: CASSEQGAENYEQYF. DNA of the CDR3: TGTGCCAGCAGTGAACAGGGGGCCGAGAACTACGAGCAGTACTTC. The full variable domain, its missing parts supplied by reference TRBV2 and TRBJ2-7, is EPEVTQTPSHQVTQMGQEVILRCVPISNHLYFYWYRQILGQKVEFLVSFYNNEISEKSEIFDDQFSVERPDGSNFTLKIRSTKLEDSAMYFCASSEQGAENYEQYFGPGTRLTVT.

This rearrangement joins TRBV2 to TRBJ2-3, with a weak D call TRBD1 (6 bases). This CDR3 is built from 14 residues. Germline loops: CDR1 SNHLY, CDR2 FYNNEI. Trimming left V 6 bases short and J 2 bases short, with 12 bases between. CDR3 in amino acids: CASSIRDNTDTQYF. CDR3 nucleotides: TGTGCCAGCAGCATTAGGGACAACACAGATACGCAGTATTTT.

This rearrangement joins TRBV7-6 to TRBJ2-2, with TRBD2 matching 8 bases. The V gene end was trimmed by 2 bases and the J gene end by 4 bases; junction bases not matched to a gene: 3. The CDR3 spans 15 residues. Per the germline V gene, CDR1 is SGHVS and CDR2 is FNYEAQ. The CDR3 sequence: CASSLPGLATGELFF. CDR3 sequence (DNA): TGTGCCAGCAGCTTACCTGGACTAGCCACCGGGGAGCTGTTTTTT. Variable domain in full (rest from reference TRBV7-6 and TRBJ2-2): GAGVSQSPRYKVTKRGQDVALRCDPISGHVSLYWYRQALGQGPEFLTYFNYEAQQDKSGLPNDRFSAERPEGSISTLTIQRTEQRDSAMYRCASSLPGLATGELFFGEGSRLTVL.

This clone was detected once. The chain recombines TRBV19 with TRBJ2-7; 7 nucleotides line up with TRBD1. After removal of 5 bases from V and 1 base from J, the junction contained 5 bases not matched to a gene. The CDR3 runs to 14 residues. The germline V gene encodes CDR1 LNHDA and CDR2 SQIVND (reference sequence). CDR3 loop: CASSLRTGSYEQYF. The CDR3 DNA reads TGTGCCAGTAGTCTCCGGACAGGATCCTACGAGCAGTACTTC.

This clone was picked up one time. This chain uses TRBV7-7 with TRBJ2-1; 11 nucleotides align to TRBD2. CDR1 and CDR2 from the germline V gene are SSHAT and FNYEAQ (reference sequence). The CDR3 has 15 residues. V lost 4 bases and J lost 6; bases outside the gene matches: 5. The CDR3 is CASSSSGTSGNEQFF. The CDR3 DNA reads as TGTGCCAGCAGCTCCTCCGGGACTAGCGGCAATGAGCAGTTCTTC. Drawing the rest from reference TRBV7-7 and TRBJ2-1, the complete variable domain is GAGVSQSPRYKVTKRGQDVTLRCDPISSHATLYWYQQALGQGPEFLTYFNYEAQPDKSGLPSDRFSAERPEGSISTLTIQRTEQRDSAMYRCASSSSGTSGNEQFFGPGTRLTVL.

This chain connects TRBV7-3 to TRBJ2-3; possible D gene TRBD2, 5 bases. V dropped 5 bases and J dropped 0 bases, with 15 bases sitting between them. The CDR3 runs to 16 residues. Germline lookup yields CDR1 SGHTA and CDR2 FQGTGA. CDR3 amino acids: CASSLGGRVSTDTQYF. In nucleotides, the CDR3 is TGTGCCAGCAGCCTCGGAGGTCGTGTCAGCACAGATACGCAGTATTTT.

V gene TRBV27 combines with J gene TRBJ2-7; weak D call: TRBD1 (6 bases). Germline V gene lookup returns CDR1 MNHEY and CDR2 SMNVEV (reference sequence). This CDR3 spans 11 amino acids. V was cut by 10 bases and J by 2 bases, with 9 bases left in between. The CDR3 reads CATTGAYEQYF. The CDR3 nucleotides are TGTGCCACGACAGGCGCCTACGAGCAGTACTTC.

This rearrangement joins TRBV19 to TRBJ1-1; maybe TRBD1 (6 bases). Germline assignment: CDR1 LNHDA and CDR2 SQIVND (reference sequence). This CDR3 has 15 residues. The V end lost 5 bases, the J end lost 4 bases, and 17 bases lay between the germline ends. The CDR3 sequence: CASSLQQGSITEAFF. The CDR3, as DNA: TGTGCCAGTAGTTTACAACAGGGTTCGATCACTGAAGCTTTCTTT.

J is TRBJ2-1 and V is TRBV23-1; tentatively, D is TRBD2 (6 bases). TRBV23-1 is flagged as an ORF with uncertain function. V lost 0 bases and J 0 bases, leaving 21 bases between the germline ends. CDR3 length equals 20 residues. CDR3: CASSQSEISRRVHSYNEQFF. CDR3 DNA: TGCGCCAGCAGTCAATCGGAGATTAGCAGGAGGGTCCACTCCTACAATGAGCAGTTCTTC.

The chain is built from TRBV24-1 and TRBJ1-5; D remains unclear. The CDR3 loop spans 14 amino acids. The V gene lost 5 bases and the J gene lost 7 bases, with 14 bases spanning the gap. The germline gives CDR1 KGHDR, CDR2 SFDVKD. In DNA, the CDR3 is TGTGCCACCAGTGTTTCGGGTTTTAACCAGCCCCAGCATTTT. Residues: CATSVSGFNQPQHF.

The chain employs TRBV19 and TRBJ2-1, with TRBD1 as a possible D gene (5 bases). V was clipped by 5 bases and J by 8 bases, with 10 bases between them. Germline V CDR1 and CDR2: LNHDA, SQIVND (reference sequence). The CDR3 is 12 amino acids. This CDR3 reads CASSVGRDEQFF. DNA of the CDR3: TGTGCCAGTAGTGTGGGGCGCGATGAGCAGTTCTTC.

The chain recombines TRBV6-5 with TRBJ2-1; TRBD1 might be the D (6 bases). Trimming left V 6 bases short and J 4 bases short, with 16 bases between. The germline V gene encodes CDR1 MNHEY and CDR2 SVGAGI. This CDR3 comprises 15 residues. CDR3 sequence reads: CASRGGNSPYNEQFF. The CDR3 DNA is TGTGCCAGCAGAGGGGGTAATAGTCCTTACAATGAGCAGTTCTTC.

V usage is TRBV3-1 (or the pseudogene TRBV3-2) and J usage is TRBJ1-4; possibly TRBD1 for D (6 bases). The CDR3 loop spans 16 amino acids. Germline values: CDR1 LGHDT, CDR2 YNNKEL (reference sequence). Trimming removed 0 bases at V and 6 bases at J, with 14 bases between. CDR3 amino acids: CASSQDPLAGDEKLFF. The CDR3 DNA reads as TGTGCCAGCAGCCAAGATCCCCTGGCAGGGGATGAAAAACTGTTTTTT.

This clone was observed a single time. The chain uses TRBV18 and TRBJ2-1; the match to TRBD1 covers 9 bases. Germline assignment: CDR1 KGHSH and CDR2 LQKENI. V gave up 4 bases and J gave up 5 bases; unmatched junction bases: 6. The length of the CDR3 is 15 residues. The CDR3: CASSRYRDRDNEQFF. The CDR3 nucleotides read TGTGCCAGCTCACGCTATAGGGACAGGGACAATGAGCAGTTCTTC.

This sequence joins TRBV30 and TRBJ2-7; a weak D match, TRBD1 (6 bases). CDR1 is GTSNPN, CDR2 SVGIG, per germline (reference sequence). The CDR3 extends over 13 amino acids. V was pared by 0 bases and J by 6 bases, with 12 bases between. The CDR3 here is CAWSVWGPGEQYF. Written as DNA, the CDR3 is TGTGCCTGGAGTGTGTGGGGGCCTGGCGAGCAGTACTTC. Full variable domain (missing parts from reference TRBV30 and TRBJ2-7): SQTIHQWPATLVQPVGSPLSLECTVEGTSNPNLYWYRQAAGRGLQLLFYSVGIGQISSEVPQNLSASRPQDRQFILSSKKLLLSDSGFYLCAWSVWGPGEQYFGPGTRLTVT.

V is TRBV28 and J is TRBJ1-2, with 7 bases aligning to TRBD1. CDR3 length equals 13 residues. Germline V gene data show CDR1 as MDHEN and CDR2 as SYDVKM. Losses at the gene ends were 5 bases for V and 5 bases for J; bases not matched to a gene: 5. As DNA, the CDR3 is TGTGCCAGCAGTCTTCCAGGGGGATATGGCTACACCTTC. As protein: CASSLPGGYGYTF.